The rows below give T cell receptor beta chains drawn from one sample of a study of Graves' ophthalmopathy and Graves' hyperthyroidism. TCRdb itself ran the multiplex PCR reads through MiXCR, one entry per CDR3 protein. Of 900,000 to 1,200,000 distinct CDR3 sequences in the sample, about 36% were seen once. Sequencing was performed on peripheral blood or thyroid tissue (not recorded which). These receptors were collected from an adult man with Graves' hyperthyroidism. Both conserved end residues are part of each CDR3. A D gene is named only where the DNA matches it firmly. Some rows have no size entry. The others give once, few or many, or a class for an expanded clone.

clone_size: -
v_call: TRBV7-8
j_call: TRBJ2-2
d_call: -
cdr3_nt: TGTGCCAGCCGCTACCAGAACACCGGGGAGCTGTTTTTT
cdr3_aa: CASRYQNTGELFF

clone_size: -
v_call: TRBV29-1
j_call: TRBJ2-5
d_call: -
cdr3_nt: TGCAGCGCAGGAAACCAAGAGACCCAGTACTTC
cdr3_aa: CSAGNQETQYF

clone_size: -
v_call: TRBV11-2
j_call: TRBJ1-1
d_call: -
cdr3_nt: TGTGCCAGCAGCTTAAAAATGGGGGGCACTGAAGCTTTCTTT
cdr3_aa: CASSLKMGGTEAFF

clone_size: -
v_call: TRBV12-3/TRBV12-4
j_call: TRBJ2-5
d_call: -
cdr3_nt: TGTGCCAGCGGGGTCGGTGGCCAAGAGACCCAGTACTTC
cdr3_aa: CASGVGGQETQYF

clone_size: few
v_call: TRBV12-3/TRBV12-4
j_call: TRBJ2-2
d_call: TRBD2
cdr3_nt: TGCGCCAGCAGCCCGACAGCGGGGACCACCGGGGAGCTGTTTTTT
cdr3_aa: CASSPTAGTTGELFF

clone_size: -
v_call: TRBV6-6
j_call: TRBJ2-5
d_call: -
cdr3_nt: TGTGCCAGCAGTTTAGAGTTCTCGACCCAGTACTTC
cdr3_aa: CASSLEFSTQYF

clone_size: many
v_call: TRBV20-1
j_call: TRBJ2-7
d_call: -
cdr3_nt: TGCAGTGCTAGGGCCCCACGGATATACGAGCAGTACTTC
cdr3_aa: CSARAPRIYEQYF

clone_size: many
v_call: TRBV7-2
j_call: TRBJ2-7
d_call: TRBD1
cdr3_nt: TGTGCCAGCAGACGGACAGGGGCGGCCTACGAGCAGTACTTC
cdr3_aa: CASRRTGAAYEQYF

clone_size: -
v_call: TRBV7-7
j_call: TRBJ2-2
d_call: TRBD1
cdr3_nt: TGTGCCAGCAGAACACTACAGGGGGCTGACACCGGGGAGCTGTTTTTT
cdr3_aa: CASRTLQGADTGELFF

clone_size: -
v_call: TRBV7-8
j_call: TRBJ1-1
d_call: -
cdr3_nt: TGTGCCAGCAGCTTATACCAACGAGGGCAAACGAACACTGAAGCTTTCTTT
cdr3_aa: CASSLYQRGQTNTEAFF

clone_size: -
v_call: TRBV20-1
j_call: TRBJ1-5
d_call: -
cdr3_nt: TGCAGTGCTAGTTTAGGCGACGCGCCCCAGCATTTT
cdr3_aa: CSASLGDAPQHF

clone_size: few
v_call: TRBV6-5
j_call: TRBJ2-7
d_call: -
cdr3_nt: TGTGCCAGCAGTTTTCACCGGGACGGCTCCTTCTACGAGCAGTACTTC
cdr3_aa: CASSFHRDGSFYEQYF

clone_size: many
v_call: TRBV20-1
j_call: TRBJ2-5
d_call: -
cdr3_nt: TGCAGTGCTCATAGGATGGGGGAGGTCCAAGAGACCCAGTACTTC
cdr3_aa: CSAHRMGEVQETQYF

clone_size: -
v_call: TRBV11-2
j_call: TRBJ2-2
d_call: TRBD2
cdr3_nt: TGTGCCAGCAGCGACAAAGCGGGAGCCGGGGAGCTGTTTTTT
cdr3_aa: CASSDKAGAGELFF

clone_size: -
v_call: TRBV18
j_call: TRBJ1-1
d_call: -
cdr3_nt: TGTGCCAGCTCACCACGACCTCGTATGAACACTGAAGCTTTCTTT
cdr3_aa: CASSPRPRMNTEAFF

clone_size: many
v_call: TRBV7-2
j_call: TRBJ2-5
d_call: -
cdr3_nt: TGTGCCAGTAGCCCCACAGGGCAAGAGACCCAGTACTTC
cdr3_aa: CASSPTGQETQYF

clone_size: many
v_call: TRBV7-2
j_call: TRBJ1-2
d_call: -
cdr3_nt: TGTGCCAGCAGCTTCTCCGGCAGCTTGGATGGCTACACCTTC
cdr3_aa: CASSFSGSLDGYTF

clone_size: -
v_call: TRBV15
j_call: TRBJ1-1
d_call: -
cdr3_nt: TGTGCCACCAGCAGCTCGGGGCTTACTGAAGCTTTCTTT
cdr3_aa: CATSSSGLTEAFF

clone_size: -
v_call: TRBV12-3/TRBV12-4
j_call: TRBJ1-4
d_call: TRBD1
cdr3_nt: TGTGCCAGCAGGACAACAGGGGGCGCGCCTGAAAAACTGTTTTTT
cdr3_aa: CASRTTGGAPEKLFF

clone_size: few
v_call: TRBV7-2
j_call: TRBJ2-7
d_call: TRBD1
cdr3_nt: TGTGCCAGCAGCCGAAAACGGGACAGGGATTACGAGCAGTACTTC
cdr3_aa: CASSRKRDRDYEQYF

clone_size: -
v_call: TRBV19
j_call: TRBJ1-1
d_call: TRBD1
cdr3_nt: TGTGCCAGCGGGACAGGGGCGATGAACACTGAAGCTTTCTTT
cdr3_aa: CASGTGAMNTEAFF

clone_size: -
v_call: TRBV20-1
j_call: TRBJ2-7
d_call: -
cdr3_nt: TGCAGTGCTAGTGTAGGGGAGGTGGGCGAGCAGTACTTC
cdr3_aa: CSASVGEVGEQYF

clone_size: -
v_call: TRBV20-1
j_call: TRBJ2-5
d_call: -
cdr3_nt: TGCAGTGCTAGTGGACGCGTGGAAGAGACCCAGTACTTC
cdr3_aa: CSASGRVEETQYF

clone_size: -
v_call: TRBV6-5
j_call: TRBJ2-5
d_call: -
cdr3_nt: TGTGCCAGCAGTTACGGCTCCCCGAGGGAGACCCAGTACTTC
cdr3_aa: CASSYGSPRETQYF

clone_size: few
v_call: TRBV15
j_call: TRBJ2-3
d_call: TRBD2
cdr3_nt: TGTGCCACCAGCAGCCTAAGTCTGGGGGGGGTCTCAGATACGCAGTATTTT
cdr3_aa: CATSSLSLGGVSDTQYF

clone_size: few
v_call: TRBV5-4
j_call: TRBJ2-7
d_call: TRBD1
cdr3_nt: TGTGCCAGCAGCTTGATGGGACAGGGATCGGGCGAGCAGTACTTC
cdr3_aa: CASSLMGQGSGEQYF

clone_size: -
v_call: TRBV12-3/TRBV12-4
j_call: TRBJ1-1
d_call: TRBD1
cdr3_nt: TGTGCCAGCAGTCCCCAACCCGGGACAGGGGGCCCGAACACTGAAGCTTTCTTT
cdr3_aa: CASSPQPGTGGPNTEAFF

clone_size: -
v_call: TRBV7-7
j_call: TRBJ2-5
d_call: -
cdr3_nt: TGTGCCAGCAGCTCAACAGCCGGGAGAACAGAGACCCAGTACTTC
cdr3_aa: CASSSTAGRTETQYF

clone_size: many
v_call: TRBV15
j_call: TRBJ2-5
d_call: -
cdr3_nt: TGTGCCACCAGCAGAGAGGATCAGCGAGCCGCCCAAGAGACCCAGTACTTC
cdr3_aa: CATSREDQRAAQETQYF

clone_size: -
v_call: TRBV6-5
j_call: TRBJ2-7
d_call: -
cdr3_nt: TGTGCCAGCAGTGGGGCTACCCACGAGCAGTACTTC
cdr3_aa: CASSGATHEQYF

clone_size: -
v_call: TRBV7-9
j_call: TRBJ2-5
d_call: -
cdr3_nt: TGTGCCAGCAGCCTTATAAATGGTCGACCGGGGAAGGAGACCCAGTACTTC
cdr3_aa: CASSLINGRPGKETQYF

clone_size: many
v_call: TRBV6-5
j_call: TRBJ1-2
d_call: -
cdr3_nt: TGTGCCAGCAGTTACCGGGGGGCTTCCAATGGCTACACCTTC
cdr3_aa: CASSYRGASNGYTF

clone_size: -
v_call: TRBV19
j_call: TRBJ2-7
d_call: TRBD2
cdr3_nt: TGTGCCAGTAGTGCTCGATTCGGACTAGCTAGCGCCTACGAGCAGTACTTC
cdr3_aa: CASSARFGLASAYEQYF

clone_size: many
v_call: TRBV9
j_call: TRBJ1-6
d_call: TRBD1
cdr3_nt: TGTGCCAGCAGCCCCCGAGACAGGGCACCCCTCCACTTT
cdr3_aa: CASSPRDRAPLHF

clone_size: many
v_call: TRBV7-8
j_call: TRBJ2-5
d_call: TRBD1
cdr3_nt: TGTGCCAGCAGTCACCCAGGGGGAGAGACCCAGTACTTC
cdr3_aa: CASSHPGGETQYF

clone_size: once
v_call: TRBV9
j_call: TRBJ1-2
d_call: TRBD1
cdr3_nt: TGTGCCAGCAGTTCGCGACAGGGATCCTGGAACTATGGCTACACCTTC
cdr3_aa: CASSSRQGSWNYGYTF

clone_size: many
v_call: TRBV20-1
j_call: TRBJ2-5
d_call: TRBD2
cdr3_nt: TGCAGTGCTCTCGGACTAGCGGGAGGCCCCCAAGAGACCCAGTACTTC
cdr3_aa: CSALGLAGGPQETQYF

clone_size: few
v_call: TRBV18
j_call: TRBJ1-3
d_call: -
cdr3_nt: TGTGCCAGCTCACCGGGGGAAGGAAACACCATATATTTT
cdr3_aa: CASSPGEGNTIYF